This TCR beta chain appears in the sequencing data of a study of OX40 agonist ivuxolimab in advanced cancers. Study conclusions and caveats: Also present in some nonresponders was a low level of normalized T-cell clonal expansion.

Profiled with immunoSEQ multiplex PCR; TCRdb holds only in-frame clones, not every one. The sample yields 45,000 to 60,000 clones, roughly 80% seen once. On this clone: What it binds is unknown.

The sample in question was CD4+ or CD8+ T cells sorted from blood, obtained in a trial of the OX40 agonist ivuxolimab. The receptor was derived from an adult with an advanced solid tumor such as melanoma, head and neck, liver or kidney cancer.

CDR3 DNA: TGTGCCAGCAGTTACGAAAGGGCTAATTCACCCCTCCACTTT. Protein sequence: CASSYERANSPLHF. The chain has TRBV6-6 and TRBJ1-6; D uncertain. This CDR3 region has 14 residues. Germline loops: CDR1 MNHNY, CDR2 SVGAGI (reference sequence). V was cut by 2 bases and J by 6 bases, with 8 bases left in between.